The present TCR beta chain was sequenced within a study of blood T cell repertoires in COVID-19. The wider study: Sources were T cells, B-cell-depleted T cells, or PBMCs; the material itself was cDNA or gDNA.

Categorization into cohorts depended on clinical history that participants reported. In Cohort 3, a recovered donor had either two negative PCRs, clearance, or symptom resolution. Germline assignment: CDR1 ENHRY and CDR2 SYGVKD. The CDR3 runs to 15 residues. Germline trimming cut 2 bases from V and 2 bases from J; bases unmatched to any gene: 2. Using immunoSEQ multiplex PCR, the repertoire was profiled, and TCRdb retains in-frame clones only, with some absent. This table has roughly 190,000 clones, approximately 86% appearing once. The TCR was taken from a young woman who had recovered from COVID-19. The sequencing sample was made of PBMCs or T cells enriched from blood (not recorded which). The chain combines TRBV10-3 with TRBJ2-7, with 11 nucleotides matching TRBD1. CDR3 DNA: TGTGCCATCAGTGAGCAGGGACAGGGGGCCTACGAGCAGTACTTC. This sequence encodes CAISEQGQGAYEQYF.